The 14 T cell receptor beta chains below come from one sample, sequenced in a study of blood T cell repertoires in COVID-19. Repertoires were generated with immunoSEQ multiplex PCR, while TCRdb's copy carries only in-frame clones and drops some. This sample has about 83,000 clones, with around 80% found just once. The sequenced material came from peripheral blood. Receptor source: a woman aged 80 or older with acute or convalescent COVID-19.

This clone came up a few times. V is TRBV6-5 and J is TRBJ1-4; perhaps TRBD1 as D (6 bases). The ends were cut back, 0 bases at V and 11 bases at J, with 16 bases in the middle. CDR3 length: 15 amino acids. Germline loops: CDR1 MNHEY, CDR2 SVGAGI. The CDR3 is CASSYSSSRGGKLFF. In DNA form, the CDR3 reads TGTGCCAGCAGTTACTCGAGTAGCAGGGGCGGCAAACTGTTTTTT.

The rearrangement joins TRBV30 to TRBJ2-1; 12 bases map to TRBD2. This CDR3 is built from 16 residues. The V segment lost 2 bases and the J segment 10 bases; nucleotides outside the gene matches: 12. Germline assignment: CDR1 GTSNPN and CDR2 SVGIG (reference sequence). The CDR3 sequence is CAWSSTTSGGFGEQFF. The CDR3 bases are TGTGCCTGGAGTTCGACGACTAGCGGGGGTTTTGGGGAGCAGTTCTTC. Full variable domain (missing parts from reference TRBV30 and TRBJ2-1): SQTIHQWPATLVQPVGSPLSLECTVEGTSNPNLYWYRQAAGRGLQLLFYSVGIGQISSEVPQNLSASRPQDRQFILSSKKLLLSDSGFYLCAWSSTTSGGFGEQFFGPGTRLTVL.

The chain joins TRBV6-5 to TRBJ2-1; a weak D match, TRBD1 (6 bases). Germline loops: CDR1 MNHEY, CDR2 SVGAGI. This CDR3 region has 14 residues. V was cut by 6 bases and J by 7 bases, with 16 bases left in between. The CDR3 region is CASSRDKAGNEQFF. CDR3 DNA: TGTGCCAGCAGCCGGGACAAAGCCGGGAATGAGCAGTTCTTC.

This chain joins TRBV5-6 and TRBJ2-2, with 16 bases aligning to TRBD2. CDR3 size: 19 residues. Germline V gives CDR1 SGHDT, CDR2 YYEEEE. V was pared by 1 base and J by 0 bases, with 3 bases of the junction left unmatched. CDR3 nucleotides: TGTGCCAGCAGCTTGCGGGGACTAGCGGGGGGGCCGAACACCGGGGAGCTGTTTTTT. It translates to CASSLRGLAGGPNTGELFF.

This clone came up once. The rearrangement joins TRBV30 to TRBJ1-2, with 7 bases matching TRBD1. V trimming: 3 bases; J trimming: 8 bases; junction bases outside the gene matches: 3. Germline CDR1 and CDR2: GTSNPN and SVGIG (reference sequence). The CDR3 consists of 11 residues. The CDR3 here is CAWRQGGGYTF. In DNA, the CDR3 is TGTGCCTGGAGGCAGGGGGGAGGCTACACCTTC.

The rearrangement uses TRBV10-1 and TRBJ1-3, with D perhaps matching TRBD1 (5 bases). This CDR3 region has 11 residues. Germline lookup yields CDR1 WNHNN and CDR2 SYGVQD (reference sequence). V lost 6 bases to trimming and J lost 11 bases, with 11 bases between them. The CDR3 here is CASSGGGAIYF. The CDR3 bases are TGCGCCAGCAGCGGCGGGGGTGCCATATATTTT.

This rearrangement joins TRBV11-3 to TRBJ1-3; unclear D gene. V lost 0 bases and J 1 base, leaving 4 bases between the germline ends. The CDR3 loop spans 14 amino acids. Germline assignment: CDR1 SGHNT and CDR2 YENEEA. CDR3 sequence: CASSLDLSGNTIYF. Written as DNA, the CDR3 is TGTGCCAGCAGCTTAGACCTGTCTGGAAACACCATATATTTT.

J is TRBJ2-3 and V is TRBV19; maybe TRBD2 (6 bases). Germline CDR1 LNHDA, CDR2 SQIVND (reference sequence). Deletions cut 8 bases from V and 6 bases from J, with 12 bases between. The CDR3 totals 12 residues. The chain's CDR3 is CASGGSGDTQYF. The CDR3 region has the DNA TGTGCCAGTGGGGGGTCCGGGGATACGCAGTATTTT.

V and J are TRBV3-1 (or the pseudogene TRBV3-2) and TRBJ1-5; no clear D. This CDR3 has 13 amino acids. Germline V lookup: CDR1 LGHDT, CDR2 YNNKEL (reference sequence). Trimming pared 0 bases from V and 5 bases from J, leaving 5 bases between. The DNA for the CDR3 is TGTGCCAGCAGCCAAGAAAGCGATCAGCCCCAGCATTTT. Its translation is CASSQESDQPQHF.

This chain connects TRBV7-9 to TRBJ1-2; 10 bases map to TRBD1. The J segment lost 7 bases and the V segment lost 4 bases, leaving 6 bases of the junction unmatched. Germline CDR1 SEHNR, CDR2 FQNEAQ (reference sequence). This CDR3 has 14 residues. CDR3: CASSYGGQGSGYTF. Here the CDR3 DNA reads TGTGCCAGCAGCTACGGGGGACAGGGGTCTGGCTACACCTTC. Combining the CDR3 with reference TRBV7-9 and TRBJ1-2 gives the whole variable domain DTGVSQNPRHKITKRGQNVTFRCDPISEHNRLYWYRQTLGQGPEFLTYFQNEAQLEKSRLLSDRFSAERPKGSFSTLEIQRTEQGDSAMYLCASSYGGQGSGYTFGSGTRLTVV.

The rearrangement links TRBV7-8 to TRBJ1-5; a weak D match, TRBD1 (5 bases). The CDR3 covers 16 residues. Trimming cost V 5 bases and J 2 bases, with 16 bases left between them. CDR1 SGHVS and CDR2 FQNEAQ come from the germline V gene. CDR3 in amino acids: CASSRTGGRGNQPQHF. CDR3 DNA sequence: TGTGCCAGCAGCAGAACAGGCGGACGGGGCAATCAGCCCCAGCATTTT.

This sequence joins TRBV6-5 and TRBJ1-1; D is undetermined. Per the germline V gene, CDR1 is MNHEY and CDR2 is SVGAGI. This CDR3 spans 14 amino acids. V lost 8 bases and J lost 1, with 14 bases in between. CDR3 in amino acids: CASQTYGSNTEAFF. The CDR3 coding sequence is TGTGCCAGCCAAACCTACGGGTCGAACACTGAAGCTTTCTTT.

This chain links TRBV30 with TRBJ2-7; the match to TRBD2 covers 11 bases. CDR3 length: 14 residues. V lost 4 bases to trimming and J lost 2 bases; unmatched junction nucleotides: 4. Germline-derived CDR1 and CDR2 are GTSNPN and SVGIG (reference sequence). Here the CDR3 DNA reads TGTGCCTGGACCTCACTAGCGGGGGCCTACGAGCAGTACTTC. Encoded protein: CAWTSLAGAYEQYF.

The chain carries TRBV10-3 and TRBJ1-2, with D perhaps matching TRBD1 (6 bases). V shed 4 bases and J shed 9 bases, with 9 bases lying between them. The CDR3 has 11 amino acids. Germline V lookup: CDR1 ENHRY, CDR2 SYGVKD. The CDR3: CAISAQGSYTF. CDR3 in DNA: TGTGCCATCAGTGCGCAGGGGAGCTACACCTTC.